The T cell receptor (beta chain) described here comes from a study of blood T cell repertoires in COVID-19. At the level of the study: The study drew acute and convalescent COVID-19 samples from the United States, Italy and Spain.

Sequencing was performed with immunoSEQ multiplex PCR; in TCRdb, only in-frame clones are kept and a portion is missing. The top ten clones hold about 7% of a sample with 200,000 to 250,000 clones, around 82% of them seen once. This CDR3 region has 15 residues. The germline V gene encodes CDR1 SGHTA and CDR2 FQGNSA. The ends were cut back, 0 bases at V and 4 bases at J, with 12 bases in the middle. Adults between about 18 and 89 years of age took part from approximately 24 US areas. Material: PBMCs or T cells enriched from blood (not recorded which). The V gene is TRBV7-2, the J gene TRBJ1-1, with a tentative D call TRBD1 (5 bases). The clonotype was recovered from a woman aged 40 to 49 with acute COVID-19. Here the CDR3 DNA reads TGTGCCAGCAGCTTAGCGGGCAGGGTGGGCACTGAAGCTTTCTTT. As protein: CASSLAGRVGTEAFF.